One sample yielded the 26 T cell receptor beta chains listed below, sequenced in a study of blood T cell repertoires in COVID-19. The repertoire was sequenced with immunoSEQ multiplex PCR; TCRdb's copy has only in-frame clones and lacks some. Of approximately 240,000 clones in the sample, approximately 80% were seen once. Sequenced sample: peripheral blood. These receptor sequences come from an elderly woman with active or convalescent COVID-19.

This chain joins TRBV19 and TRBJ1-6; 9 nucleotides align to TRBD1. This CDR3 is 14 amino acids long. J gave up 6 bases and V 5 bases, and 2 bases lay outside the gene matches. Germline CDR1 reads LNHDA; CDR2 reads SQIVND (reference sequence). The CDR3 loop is CASSQQGANSPLHF. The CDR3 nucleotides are TGTGCCAGTAGTCAACAGGGGGCTAATTCACCCCTCCACTTT.

The CDR3 DNA reads as TGTGCCAGTAGTTCAGTGGGACACACTAATGAAAAACTGTTTTTT. It translates to CASSSVGHTNEKLFF. V is TRBV19 and J is TRBJ1-4; D possibly corresponds to TRBD1 (6 bases). This CDR3 comprises 15 residues. CDR1 and CDR2 (germline): LNHDA, SQIVND (reference sequence). Trimming shortened V by 5 bases and J by 2 bases, and 12 bases separated the two germline ends.

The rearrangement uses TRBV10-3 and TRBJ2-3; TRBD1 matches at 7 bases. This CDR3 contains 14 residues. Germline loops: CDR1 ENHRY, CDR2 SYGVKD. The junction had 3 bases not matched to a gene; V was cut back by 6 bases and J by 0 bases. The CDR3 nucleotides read TGTGCCATCAGACCGGGACAGAGCACAGATACGCAGTATTTT. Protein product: CAIRPGQSTDTQYF.

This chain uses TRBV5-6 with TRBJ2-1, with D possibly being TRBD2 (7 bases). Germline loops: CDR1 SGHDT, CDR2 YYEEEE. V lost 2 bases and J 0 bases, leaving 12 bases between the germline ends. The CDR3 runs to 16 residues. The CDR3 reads CASSLGGVGSYNEQFF. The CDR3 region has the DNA TGTGCCAGCAGCTTAGGGGGGGTTGGCTCCTACAATGAGCAGTTCTTC.

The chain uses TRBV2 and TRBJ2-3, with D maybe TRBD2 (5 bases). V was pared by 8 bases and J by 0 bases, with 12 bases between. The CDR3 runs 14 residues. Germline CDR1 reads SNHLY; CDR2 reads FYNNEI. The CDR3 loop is CASVLSGSTDTQYF. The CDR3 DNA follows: TGTGCCAGCGTTTTATCGGGGAGCACAGATACGCAGTATTTT.

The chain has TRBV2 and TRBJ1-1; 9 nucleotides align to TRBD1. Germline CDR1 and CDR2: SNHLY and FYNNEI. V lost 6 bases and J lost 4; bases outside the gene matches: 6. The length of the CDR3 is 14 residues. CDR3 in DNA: TGTGCCAGCAGGACAGGGGGGGGTTTCACTGAAGCTTTCTTT. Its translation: CASRTGGGFTEAFF.

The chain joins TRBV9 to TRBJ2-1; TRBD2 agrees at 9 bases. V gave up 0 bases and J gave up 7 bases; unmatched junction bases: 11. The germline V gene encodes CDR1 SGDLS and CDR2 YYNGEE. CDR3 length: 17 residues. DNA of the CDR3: TGTGCCAGCAGCGTAGCTGGGACTAGCCAGGTGTATAATGAGCAGTTCTTC. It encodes CASSVAGTSQVYNEQFF.

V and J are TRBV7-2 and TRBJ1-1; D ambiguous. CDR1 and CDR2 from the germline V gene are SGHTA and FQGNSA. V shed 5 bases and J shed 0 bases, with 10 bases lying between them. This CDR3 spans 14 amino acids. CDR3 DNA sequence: TGTGCCAGCAGCACCCCGGGGTTGAACACTGAAGCTTTCTTT. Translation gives CASSTPGLNTEAFF.

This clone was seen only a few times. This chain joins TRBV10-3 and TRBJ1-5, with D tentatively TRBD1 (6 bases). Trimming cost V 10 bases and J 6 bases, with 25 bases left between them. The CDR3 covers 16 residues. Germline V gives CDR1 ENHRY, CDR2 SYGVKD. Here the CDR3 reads CASKGGEGDERQPQHF. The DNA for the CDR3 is TGTGCCAGCAAAGGGGGTGAGGGGGACGAGCGTCAGCCCCAGCATTTT.

This chain's CDR3 is CASSYSDSSYEQYF. The CDR3, as DNA: TGTGCCAGCAGTTACTCGGACAGCTCCTACGAGCAGTACTTC. This sequence joins TRBV6-5 and TRBJ2-7, with D perhaps matching TRBD1 (6 bases). The CDR3 is made up of 14 amino acids. V dropped 0 bases and J dropped 0 bases, with 6 bases sitting between them. Germline-derived CDR1 and CDR2 are MNHEY and SVGAGI.

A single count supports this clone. The CDR3 region is CASSQESGSWLGNEQFF. As DNA, the CDR3 is TGCGCCAGCAGCCAAGAATCTGGGAGTTGGTTGGGCAATGAGCAGTTCTTC. The genes are TRBV4-1 and TRBJ2-1; weak D call: TRBD2 (5 bases). Trimming removed 0 bases at V and 6 bases at J, with 18 bases between. The CDR3 covers 17 residues. CDR1 is MGHRA, CDR2 YSYEKL, per germline.

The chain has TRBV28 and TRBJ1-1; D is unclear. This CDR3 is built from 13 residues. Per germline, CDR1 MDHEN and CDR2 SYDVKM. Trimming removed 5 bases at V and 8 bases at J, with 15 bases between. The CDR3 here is CASSLSRYVEAFF. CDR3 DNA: TGTGCCAGCAGTCTTTCGCGGTATGTGGAAGCTTTCTTT.

The CDR3 loop reads CASSVVGGHYGYTF. In nucleotides, the CDR3 is TGTGCCAGCAGCGTAGTGGGGGGGCACTATGGCTACACCTTC. The chain is built from TRBV9 and TRBJ1-2; D is perhaps TRBD1 (6 bases). V lost 0 bases, J lost 3 bases, and 9 bases lay in between. This CDR3 spans 14 amino acids. Germline CDR1 is SGDLS and CDR2 is YYNGEE.

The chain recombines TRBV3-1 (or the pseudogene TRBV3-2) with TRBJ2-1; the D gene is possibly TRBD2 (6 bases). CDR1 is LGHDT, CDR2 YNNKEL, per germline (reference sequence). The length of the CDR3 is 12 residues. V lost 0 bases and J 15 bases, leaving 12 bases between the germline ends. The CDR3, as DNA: TGTGCCAGCAGCCAAGATCGACTAGAACCGTTCTTC. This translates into CASSQDRLEPFF.

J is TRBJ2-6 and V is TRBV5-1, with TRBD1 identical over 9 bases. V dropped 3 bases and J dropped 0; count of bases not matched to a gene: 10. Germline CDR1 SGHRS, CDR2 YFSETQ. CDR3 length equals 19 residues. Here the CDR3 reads CASSSGTGTGFSGANVLTF. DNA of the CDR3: TGCGCCAGCAGCTCTGGGACCGGGACAGGGTTCTCTGGGGCCAACGTCCTGACTTTC.

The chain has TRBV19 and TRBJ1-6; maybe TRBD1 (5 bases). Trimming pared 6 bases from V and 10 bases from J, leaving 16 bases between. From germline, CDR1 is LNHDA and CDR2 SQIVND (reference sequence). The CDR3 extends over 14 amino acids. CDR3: CASSMQGLRSPLHF. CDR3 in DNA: TGTGCCAGTAGCATGCAGGGACTGCGGTCACCCCTCCACTTT.

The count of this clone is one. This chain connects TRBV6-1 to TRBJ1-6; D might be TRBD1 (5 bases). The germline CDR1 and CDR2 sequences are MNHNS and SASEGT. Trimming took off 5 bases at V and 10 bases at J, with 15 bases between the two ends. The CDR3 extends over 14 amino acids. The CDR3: CASSSTDAGSPLHF. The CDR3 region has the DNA TGTGCCAGCAGTTCGACAGACGCGGGGTCACCCCTCCACTTT.

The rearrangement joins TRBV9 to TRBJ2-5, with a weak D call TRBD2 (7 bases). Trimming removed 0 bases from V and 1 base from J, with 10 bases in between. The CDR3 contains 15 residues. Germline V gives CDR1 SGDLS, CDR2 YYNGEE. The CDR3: CASSVAGGLQETQYF. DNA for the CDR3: TGTGCCAGCAGCGTAGCGGGGGGCCTCCAAGAGACCCAGTACTTC.

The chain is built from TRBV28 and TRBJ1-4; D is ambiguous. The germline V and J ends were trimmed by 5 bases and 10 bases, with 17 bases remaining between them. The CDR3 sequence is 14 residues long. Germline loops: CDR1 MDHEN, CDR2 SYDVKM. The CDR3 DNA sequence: TGTGCCAGCAGTACCCCGGAGTTCTCCGGAAAACTGTTTTTT. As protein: CASSTPEFSGKLFF.

CDR3 protein: CASHRGITEAFF. CDR3 coding DNA: TGTGCCAGCCATCGCGGTATCACTGAAGCTTTCTTT. The V gene is TRBV2, the J gene TRBJ1-1, with D hard to call. CDR1 SNHLY and CDR2 FYNNEI come from the germline V gene. The CDR3 covers 12 residues. Deletions cut 8 bases from V and 4 bases from J, with 11 bases between.

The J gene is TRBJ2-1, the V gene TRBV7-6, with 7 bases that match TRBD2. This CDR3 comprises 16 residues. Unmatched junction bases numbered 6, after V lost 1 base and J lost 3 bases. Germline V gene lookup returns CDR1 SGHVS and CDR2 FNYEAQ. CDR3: CASSLVSGAFYNEQFF. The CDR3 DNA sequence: TGTGCCAGCAGCTTAGTCAGCGGGGCCTTCTACAATGAGCAGTTCTTC. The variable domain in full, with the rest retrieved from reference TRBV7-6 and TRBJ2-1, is GAGVSQSPRYKVTKRGQDVALRCDPISGHVSLYWYRQALGQGPEFLTYFNYEAQQDKSGLPNDRFSAERPEGSISTLTIQRTEQRDSAMYRCASSLVSGAFYNEQFFGPGTRLTVL.

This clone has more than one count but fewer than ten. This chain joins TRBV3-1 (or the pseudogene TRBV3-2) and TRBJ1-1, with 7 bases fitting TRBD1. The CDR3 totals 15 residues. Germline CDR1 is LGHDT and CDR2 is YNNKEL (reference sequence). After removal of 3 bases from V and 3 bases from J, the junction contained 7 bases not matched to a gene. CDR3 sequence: CASSQEGGWDTEAFF. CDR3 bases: TGTGCCAGCAGCCAGGAAGGGGGCTGGGACACTGAAGCTTTCTTT.

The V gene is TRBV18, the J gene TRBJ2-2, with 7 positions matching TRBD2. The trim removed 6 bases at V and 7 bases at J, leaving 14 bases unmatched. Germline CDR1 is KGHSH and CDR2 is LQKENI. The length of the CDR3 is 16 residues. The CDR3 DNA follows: TGTGCCAGCTCTCTCGGCGGACTAGAAGGGATCGGGGAGCTGTTTTTT. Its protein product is CASSLGGLEGIGELFF.

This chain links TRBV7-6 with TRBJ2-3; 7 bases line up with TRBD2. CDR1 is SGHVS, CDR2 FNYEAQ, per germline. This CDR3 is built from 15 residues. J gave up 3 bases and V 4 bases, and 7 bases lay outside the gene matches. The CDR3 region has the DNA TGTGCCAGCAGCTCCTGGCGGGAGAGGACAGATACGCAGTATTTT. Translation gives CASSSWRERTDTQYF.

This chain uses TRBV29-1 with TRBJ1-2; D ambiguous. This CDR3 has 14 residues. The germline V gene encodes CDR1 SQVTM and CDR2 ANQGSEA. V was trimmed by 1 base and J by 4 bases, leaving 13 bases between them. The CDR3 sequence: CSVEVAEIGYGYTF. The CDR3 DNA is TGCAGCGTTGAAGTAGCGGAGATCGGCTATGGCTACACCTTC.

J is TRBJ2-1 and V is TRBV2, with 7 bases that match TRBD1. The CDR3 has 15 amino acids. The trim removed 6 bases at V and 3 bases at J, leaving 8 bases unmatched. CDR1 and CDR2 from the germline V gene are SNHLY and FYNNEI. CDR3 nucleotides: TGTGCCAGCAGATCCGGGACAGCAAACTACAATGAGCAGTTCTTC. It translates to CASRSGTANYNEQFF.